Listed below are T cell receptor beta chains from one sample, sequenced in a study of blood T cell repertoires in COVID-19. Measured with immunoSEQ multiplex PCR; TCRdb has only the in-frame clones, and not every one. The data contain 140,000 or so clones, about four fifths of them singletons. The sequenced sample was peripheral blood. The receptors stem from a man between 65 and 79 years old who had recovered from COVID-19. Both conserved end residues are part of each CDR3. The D gene is left open where the match is weak.

D gene	V gene	J gene	CDR3 protein	CDR3 DNA
-	TRBV27	TRBJ1-2	CASRKTASNYGYTF	TGTGCCAGCCGTAAGACAGCTTCTAACTATGGCTACACCTTC
-	TRBV11-2	TRBJ2-7	CASKPTGSPPEQYF	TGTGCCAGCAAACCGACAGGATCCCCCCCCGAGCAGTACTTC
-	TRBV6-2/TRBV6-3	TRBJ2-1	CASSYFSGPGDEQFF	TGTGCCAGCAGTTACTTCAGCGGGCCGGGGGATGAGCAGTTCTTC
-	TRBV7-9	TRBJ1-4	CASSLPDRKKLFF	TGTGCCAGCAGCTTACCTGACAGGAAAAAACTGTTTTTT
-	TRBV10-1	TRBJ2-7	CASSRGTEQYF	TGCGCCAGCAGCCGAGGAACCGAGCAGTACTTC
-	TRBV15	TRBJ1-2	CATSNRGGYTF	TGTGCCACCAGCAACCGAGGTGGCTACACCTTC
TRBD2	TRBV9	TRBJ2-1	CASSVFAGGYNEQFF	TGTGCCAGCAGCGTATTCGCGGGAGGGTACAATGAGCAGTTCTTC
TRBD2	TRBV5-1	TRBJ2-3	CASSLGLAEITDTQYF	TGCGCCAGCAGCTTGGGACTAGCGGAGATCACAGATACGCAGTATTTT
-	TRBV28	TRBJ1-6	CASSYKNSPLHF	TGTGCCAGCAGTTACAAAAATTCACCCCTCCACTTT
-	TRBV9	TRBJ2-7	CASSVGGRGGEQYF	TGTGCCAGCAGCGTAGGCGGTAGAGGGGGCGAGCAGTACTTC
-	TRBV7-9	TRBJ2-7	CASSPGKLTYEQYF	TGTGCCAGCAGCCCCGGGAAGCTAACCTACGAGCAGTACTTC
TRBD1	TRBV5-8	TRBJ2-2	CASNIGQGRSAGELFF	TGTGCCAGCAACATCGGACAGGGTCGGTCGGCCGGGGAGCTGTTTTTT
-	TRBV18	TRBJ2-7	CASSPSGEAYEQYF	TGTGCCAGCTCACCTTCCGGCGAGGCGTACGAGCAGTACTTC
-	TRBV11-2	TRBJ2-5	CASSLIGQRAKETQYF	TGTGCCAGCAGCTTAATTGGCCAGCGGGCCAAAGAGACCCAGTACTTC
TRBD1	TRBV5-6	TRBJ1-2	CASSLDRAYGYTF	TGTGCCAGCAGCTTAGACAGGGCCTATGGCTACACCTTC
-	TRBV7-2	TRBJ2-2	CASSPRYTGELFF	TGTGCCAGCAGCCCTCGGTACACCGGGGAGCTGTTTTTT
-	TRBV2	TRBJ1-6	CASSTGRRSPLHF	TGTGCCAGCAGTACAGGTCGGCGGTCACCCCTCCACTTT
-	TRBV6-5	TRBJ2-7	CASSYSGAYEQYF	TGTGCCAGCAGTTACTCCGGGGCCTACGAGCAGTACTTC
-	TRBV10-3	TRBJ1-1	CAISESLDRAQSEAFF	TGTGCCATCAGTGAAAGTTTGGACAGAGCTCAATCTGAAGCTTTCTTT
-	TRBV11-2	TRBJ2-1	CASSFLDTSYNEQFF	TGTGCCAGCAGCTTCCTGGACACCTCCTACAATGAGCAGTTCTTC
TRBD1	TRBV30	TRBJ1-4	CAWSPRGRKSNEKLFF	TGTGCCTGGAGCCCCAGGGGGCGGAAGTCTAATGAAAAACTGTTTTTT
TRBD1	TRBV19	TRBJ1-1	CASRGERQGNTEAFF	TGTGCCAGTAGGGGGGAAAGACAGGGGAACACTGAAGCTTTCTTT
TRBD1	TRBV2	TRBJ1-1	CAGSGQGRAEAFF	TGTGCCGGCAGTGGACAGGGGAGGGCTGAAGCTTTCTTT
TRBD2	TRBV5-4	TRBJ2-3	CASRPRTSGRQRLDTQYF	TGTGCCAGCAGACCTCGGACTAGCGGGAGACAACGATTAGATACGCAGTATTTT
-	TRBV5-8	TRBJ1-3	CASNQATSGNTIYF	TGTGCCAGCAATCAGGCAACCTCTGGAAACACCATATATTTT
-	TRBV2	TRBJ2-7	CASSEEEGSPYEQYF	TGTGCCAGCTCCGAGGAGGAGGGAAGTCCCTACGAGCAGTACTTC
-	TRBV5-8	TRBJ1-6	CASSPDSMWGSYNSPLHF	TGTGCCAGCAGCCCGGACAGCATGTGGGGCTCCTATAATTCACCCCTCCACTTT
-	TRBV9	TRBJ1-4	CASSVGATGPEKLFF	TGTGCCAGCAGCGTAGGAGCTACAGGGCCTGAAAAACTGTTTTTT
TRBD2	TRBV6-5	TRBJ2-1	CASSYSASGYNEQFF	TGTGCCAGCAGTTACTCGGCTAGCGGCTACAATGAGCAGTTCTTC